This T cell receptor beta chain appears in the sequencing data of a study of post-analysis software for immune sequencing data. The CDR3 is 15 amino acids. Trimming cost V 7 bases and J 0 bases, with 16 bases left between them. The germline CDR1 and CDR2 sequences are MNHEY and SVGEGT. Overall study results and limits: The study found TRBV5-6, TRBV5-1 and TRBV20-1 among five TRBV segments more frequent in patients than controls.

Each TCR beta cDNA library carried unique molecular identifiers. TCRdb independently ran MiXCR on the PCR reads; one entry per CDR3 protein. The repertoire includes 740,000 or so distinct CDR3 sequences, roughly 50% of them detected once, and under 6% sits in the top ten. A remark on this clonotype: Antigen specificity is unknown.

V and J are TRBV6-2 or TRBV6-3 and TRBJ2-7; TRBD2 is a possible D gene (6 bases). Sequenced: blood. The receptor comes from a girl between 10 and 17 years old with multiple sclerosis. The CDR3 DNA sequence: TGTGCCAGCACTAGGGACTTCGAAAGCTCCTACGAGCAGTACTTC. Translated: CASTRDFESSYEQYF.